Described below is a single TCR beta chain sequence and its context. Its antigen is currently unknown. The germline CDR1 and CDR2 sequences are SNHLY and FYNNEI. CDR3 length: 16 residues. Trimming at V came to 5 bases and at J to 0 bases, leaving 5 bases not matched to a gene. After isolation, RNA underwent reverse transcription to generate cDNA as the sequencing template. Repertoires were generated with immunoSEQ multiplex PCR, while TCRdb's copy carries only in-frame clones and drops some. The data contain approximately 170,000 clones, around 59% of them singletons. The data derive from a study of CD8+ T cells in alopecia areata. General study findings and limits: Many expanded lesional clones persisted in scalp and blood during tofacitinib treatment. Scalp clonality and expanded CD8+ clones among the top 100 were significantly decreased by tofacitinib.

Documented treatment: oral pan-JAK inhibitor, 5-10 mg twice daily. Here the sequenced sample was CD4+ T cells sorted from blood, taken at week 24, from a patient treated with tofacitinib. The clonotype originates from a human donor with alopecia areata. The chain employs TRBV2 and TRBJ2-2, with 8 bases lining up with TRBD2. As DNA, the CDR3 is TGTGCCAGCAGTCGGGAGGGGTCCGCGAACACCGGGGAGCTGTTTTTT. Residues: CASSREGSANTGELFF.